The 26 T cell receptor beta chains below were found in one sample sequenced in a study of cytomegalovirus exposure and HLA in healthy donors. With 60 Vbeta and 13 Jbeta primers, the PCR was carried out. Method: immunoSEQ multiplex PCR; TCRdb's copy keeps in-frame clones and lacks some. The sample lists approximately 150,000 clones, roughly 80% seen once, with approximately 7% in the top ten. Sequencing input: PBMCs. The source of these receptors is a woman younger than 45 in good health and CMV-seropositive.

The chain uses TRBV4-3 and TRBJ1-1; D possibly corresponds to TRBD1 (5 bases). The V gene's germline CDR1 is LGHNA and CDR2 YSLEER. CDR3 length equals 16 residues. The V gene lost 2 bases and the J gene lost 4 bases, with 17 bases spanning the gap. CDR3 nucleotides: TGCGCCAGCAGCCAACTACCGACAGAGGAGGGCACTGAAGCTTTCTTT. It codes for CASSQLPTEEGTEAFF.

The chain carries TRBV6-5 and TRBJ2-5; TRBD2 might be the D (5 bases). The CDR3 covers 15 residues. Between the trimmed V and J ends, which lost 6 bases and 5 bases, there was a span of 19 bases. The germline gives CDR1 MNHEY, CDR2 SVGAGI. The CDR3 protein is CASRAGILRSETQYF. The DNA of the CDR3 is TGTGCCAGCAGAGCCGGGATTTTAAGGTCGGAGACCCAGTACTTC.

In this sample, this clone turned up a few times. The same CDR3 arises from other DNA sequences in this sample as well. This rearrangement joins TRBV9 to TRBJ2-7; 7 positions agree with TRBD1. CDR3 length: 14 amino acids. With 0 bases clipped from V and 2 bases from J, the junction kept 2 bases outside the gene matches. Germline lookup yields CDR1 SGDLS and CDR2 YYNGEE. CDR3 amino acids: CASSVGTGPYEQYF. In DNA, the CDR3 is TGTGCCAGCAGCGTAGGGACAGGCCCCTACGAGCAGTACTTC.

V and J are TRBV2 and TRBJ2-4, with 10 bases that match TRBD1. Germline loops: CDR1 SNHLY, CDR2 FYNNEI. This CDR3 spans 15 amino acids. V trimming: 5 bases; J trimming: 5 bases; junction bases outside the gene matches: 6. This CDR3 is CASSLTGGSQNIQYF. In DNA, the CDR3 is TGTGCCAGCAGTCTGACAGGGGGCAGTCAAAACATTCAGTACTTC.

The chain couples TRBV27 to TRBJ2-7, with 12 nucleotides matching TRBD2. The CDR3 runs to 16 residues. Germline V gene lookup returns CDR1 MNHEY and CDR2 SMNVEV (reference sequence). V shed 6 bases and J 2 bases; nucleotides not matched to a gene: 8. The CDR3 sequence: CASSRLLAGGPYEQYF. The CDR3 DNA reads TGTGCCAGCAGCCGACTCCTAGCGGGGGGGCCCTACGAGCAGTACTTC.

The J gene is TRBJ2-7, the V gene TRBV9; possible D gene TRBD2, 7 bases. There are 15 residues in the CDR3. V dropped 3 bases and J dropped 6 bases, with 19 bases sitting between them. Germline V CDR1 and CDR2: SGDLS, YYNGEE. The CDR3 DNA sequence: TGTGCCAGCAGCGCCGGGGGGCCATTCTATGGCGAGCAGTACTTC. This codes for CASSAGGPFYGEQYF.

This chain links TRBV29-1 with TRBJ1-4; D gene unclear. This CDR3 comprises 12 residues. CDR1 and CDR2 from the germline V gene are SQVTM and ANQGSEA. V dropped 4 bases and J dropped 8 bases, with 11 bases sitting between them. CDR3 in amino acids: CSVGRHGEKLFF. CDR3 DNA: TGCAGCGTTGGGAGGCATGGGGAAAAACTGTTTTTT.

In DNA form, the CDR3 reads TGTGCCAGCAGCCCCGAACAGGCTCCCCCCCAGCCCCAGCATTTT. Translated: CASSPEQAPPQPQHF. V is TRBV9 and J is TRBJ1-5, with D tentatively TRBD1 (5 bases). Looked up from germline, CDR1 is SGDLS and CDR2 is YYNGEE. V was shortened by 4 bases and J by 7 bases, with 18 bases between the two germline ends. This CDR3 is built from 15 residues.

This clone was picked up a small number of times. This chain uses TRBV2 with TRBJ1-1; D gene uncertain. V was clipped by 9 bases and J by 0 bases, with 17 bases between them. This CDR3 spans 15 amino acids. In germline, CDR1 is SNHLY, CDR2 FYNNEI. The CDR3 here is CARPIGGSLNTEAFF. Written as DNA, the CDR3 is TGTGCCAGACCGATTGGAGGCAGTCTGAACACTGAAGCTTTCTTT.

The chain links TRBV5-4 to TRBJ1-1; 9 bases agree with TRBD1. The germline CDR1 and CDR2 sequences are SGHNT and YYREEE (reference sequence). J lost 4 bases, V lost 2 bases, and 3 bases had no gene match. There are 14 residues in the CDR3. The CDR3 sequence is CASSLGDRVTEAFF. CDR3 coding DNA: TGTGCCAGCAGCTTAGGGGACAGGGTCACTGAAGCTTTCTTT.

The chain couples TRBV7-2 to TRBJ2-5; 10 bases are shared with TRBD2. The CDR3 totals 15 residues. J gave up 5 bases and V 7 bases, and 10 bases lay outside the gene matches. Germline V gene sequence: CDR1 SGHTA, CDR2 FQGNSA. This CDR3 is CASMTSGGAGETQYF. The CDR3 nucleotides read TGTGCCAGCATGACGAGCGGGGGGGCCGGGGAGACCCAGTACTTC.

V is TRBV7-8 and J is TRBJ2-2; 7 bases align to TRBD2. The germline CDR1 and CDR2 sequences are SGHVS and FQNEAQ. V gave up 11 bases and J gave up 2 bases; unmatched junction bases: 5. CDR3 length: 13 residues. CDR3 sequence (DNA): TGTGCCGGGGAGGGTCTAAACACCGGGGAGCTGTTTTTT. This encodes CAGEGLNTGELFF.

This clone came up a few times. The V gene is TRBV4-3, the J gene TRBJ1-1; D gene uncertain. Germline CDR1 is LGHNA and CDR2 is YSLEER. The ends were cut back, 0 bases at V and 5 bases at J, with 16 bases in the middle. The CDR3 has 16 amino acids. CDR3 region: CASSQDVRDPRTEAFF. CDR3 coding DNA: TGCGCCAGCAGCCAAGACGTTCGAGATCCGAGGACTGAAGCTTTCTTT.

V and J are TRBV5-5 and TRBJ1-6; TRBD1 matches at 7 bases. Germline CDR1 and CDR2: SGHKS and YYEKEE (reference sequence). V shed 4 bases, J shed 7 bases, and the junction held 11 bases outside the gene matches. The CDR3 is made up of 16 amino acids. The chain's CDR3 is CASSLLQGLRNSPLHF. In nucleotides, the CDR3 is TGTGCCAGCAGCCTTCTACAGGGGTTAAGGAATTCACCCCTCCACTTT.

The rearrangement joins TRBV10-3 to TRBJ1-3, with 11 bases that match TRBD1. Germline CDR1 ENHRY, CDR2 SYGVKD. J was trimmed by 5 bases and V by 2 bases; bases with no gene match: 5. The CDR3 consists of 16 residues. The CDR3 reads CAISERGQGARNTIYF. The CDR3 coding sequence is TGTGCCATCAGTGAGAGAGGACAGGGGGCAAGAAACACCATATATTTT.

The genes are TRBV19 and TRBJ1-6; 8 bases align to TRBD1. With 4 bases clipped from V and 8 bases from J, the junction kept 4 bases outside the gene matches. The CDR3 consists of 14 residues. Germline V CDR1 and CDR2: LNHDA, SQIVND (reference sequence). In nucleotides, the CDR3 is TGTGCCAGTAGTACAGGGACAGGATATTCACCCCTCCACTTT. Protein sequence: CASSTGTGYSPLHF.

This clone was counted only a few times. The gene calls are TRBV7-9 and TRBJ2-1, with 15 nucleotides matching TRBD2. The CDR3 runs 15 residues. Trimming cost V 4 bases and J 8 bases; bases outside gene matches: 3. Germline V gene lookup returns CDR1 SEHNR and CDR2 FQNEAQ (reference sequence). CDR3 in DNA: TGTGCCAGCAGCTCTCGGACTAGCGGGAGGGATGAGCAGTTCTTC. Translating gives CASSSRTSGRDEQFF.

J is TRBJ1-1 and V is TRBV7-8, with D tentatively TRBD1 (6 bases). This CDR3 has 17 amino acids. The germline V gene encodes CDR1 SGHVS and CDR2 FQNEAQ. V lost 1 base to trimming and J lost 0 bases, with 15 bases between them. CDR3 sequence reads: CASSLVGGGGMNTEAFF. The CDR3 DNA reads TGTGCCAGCAGCTTAGTGGGGGGCGGGGGGATGAACACTGAAGCTTTCTTT.

CDR3: CASSPNRDTSYEQYF. CDR3 sequence (DNA): TGTGCCAGTAGTCCCAACCGGGACACTTCCTACGAGCAGTACTTC. The chain is built from TRBV19 and TRBJ2-7, with D perhaps TRBD1 (6 bases). CDR1 and CDR2 (germline): LNHDA, SQIVND (reference sequence). V was cut by 5 bases and J by 1 base, with 15 bases left in between. The CDR3 is made up of 15 amino acids.

The chain employs TRBV9 and TRBJ2-3; TRBD1 is a possible D gene (7 bases). The CDR3 is 17 residues long. Germline CDR1 and CDR2: SGDLS and YYNGEE. The ends were cut back, 0 bases at V and 1 base at J, with 15 bases in the middle. The CDR3 nucleotides read TGTGCCAGCAGCGTAGAAGGGGGCGGGGCCGGCACAGATACGCAGTATTTT. Its translation: CASSVEGGGAGTDTQYF.

The chain joins TRBV19 to TRBJ1-6; tentatively, D is TRBD1 (5 bases). The CDR3 is 15 residues long. The V and J ends lost 3 bases and 6 bases respectively, with 12 bases between them. Germline CDR1 LNHDA, CDR2 SQIVND (reference sequence). This chain's CDR3 is CASSIRGRGNSPLHF. CDR3 coding DNA: TGTGCCAGTAGTATCCGGGGGAGGGGTAATTCACCCCTCCACTTT.

This clone was found a few times. In nucleotides, the CDR3 is TGTGCCAGCAGCTTGGTTGGGGGGACTGGAAACACCATATATTTT. This encodes CASSLVGGTGNTIYF. The gene calls are TRBV5-5 and TRBJ1-3, with D perhaps matching TRBD1 (5 bases). This CDR3 is built from 15 residues. V was trimmed by 0 bases and J by 2 bases, leaving 9 bases between them. CDR1 is SGHKS, CDR2 YYEKEE, per germline (reference sequence).

Turning to this clone: At one end, the junction sequence differs from germline, possibly due to a read error. The rearrangement joins TRBV7-9 to TRBJ2-7, with D uncertain. CDR1 and CDR2 from the germline V gene are SEHNR and FQNEAQ (reference sequence). This CDR3 region has 11 residues. This chain's CDR3 is CSSSHSYEQYF. DNA for the CDR3: TGTTCCAGCAGCCATTCCTACGAGCAGTACTTC.

The chain couples TRBV7-2 to TRBJ1-6; D is undetermined. The V end was cut by 5 bases, the J end by 2 bases, with 19 bases between. Germline V CDR1 and CDR2: SGHTA, FQGNSA. The CDR3 totals 18 residues. CDR3 DNA: TGTGCCAGCAGCCCCCTCAGGCACTCTATTACCTATAATTCACCCCTCCACTTT. Its translation: CASSPLRHSITYNSPLHF.

The chain has TRBV13 and TRBJ1-6; D is uncertain. The CDR3 has 14 amino acids. Per germline, CDR1 PRHDT and CDR2 FYEKMQ (reference sequence). Trimming pared 6 bases from V and 7 bases from J, leaving 13 bases between. CDR3 amino acids: CASRTRVDNSPLHF. The CDR3 nucleotides are TGTGCCAGCAGGACCCGGGTCGACAATTCACCCCTCCACTTT.

The rearrangement joins TRBV6-1 to TRBJ1-1; no firm D call. Trimming stripped 1 base from V and 5 bases from J, with 11 bases between. CDR1 is MNHNS, CDR2 SASEGT, per germline. The CDR3 is 14 amino acids. DNA of the CDR3: TGTGCCAGCAGTGAAGGGTCCGAGTTTACTGAAGCTTTCTTT. As protein: CASSEGSEFTEAFF.